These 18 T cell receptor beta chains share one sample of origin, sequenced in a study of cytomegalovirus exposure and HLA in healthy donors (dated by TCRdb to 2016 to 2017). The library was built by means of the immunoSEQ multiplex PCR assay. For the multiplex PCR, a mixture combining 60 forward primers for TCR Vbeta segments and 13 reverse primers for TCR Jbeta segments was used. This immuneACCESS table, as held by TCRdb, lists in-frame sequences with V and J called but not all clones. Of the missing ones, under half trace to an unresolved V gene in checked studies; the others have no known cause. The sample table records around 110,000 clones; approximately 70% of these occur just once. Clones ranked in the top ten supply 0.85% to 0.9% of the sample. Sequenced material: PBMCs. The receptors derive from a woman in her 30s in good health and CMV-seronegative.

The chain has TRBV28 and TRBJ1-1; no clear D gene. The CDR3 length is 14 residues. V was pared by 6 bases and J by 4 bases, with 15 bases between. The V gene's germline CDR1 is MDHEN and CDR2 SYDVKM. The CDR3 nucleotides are TGTGCCAGCAGGATGGGCCTTAGTGGCACTGAAGCTTTCTTT. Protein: CASRMGLSGTEAFF.

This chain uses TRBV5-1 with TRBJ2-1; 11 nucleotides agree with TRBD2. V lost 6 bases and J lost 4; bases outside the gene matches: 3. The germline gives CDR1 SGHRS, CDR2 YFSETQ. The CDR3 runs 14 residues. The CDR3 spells CASNLAGGYNEQFF. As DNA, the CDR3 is TGCGCCAGCAATCTAGCGGGGGGTTACAATGAGCAGTTCTTC.

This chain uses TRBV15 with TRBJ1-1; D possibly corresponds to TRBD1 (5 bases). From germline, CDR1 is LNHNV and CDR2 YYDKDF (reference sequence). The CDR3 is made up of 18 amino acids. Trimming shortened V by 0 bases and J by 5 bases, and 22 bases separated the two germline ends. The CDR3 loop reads CATSRDRVLRDGWTEAFF. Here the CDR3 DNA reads TGTGCCACCAGCAGAGATCGGGTACTCAGGGATGGGTGGACTGAAGCTTTCTTT.

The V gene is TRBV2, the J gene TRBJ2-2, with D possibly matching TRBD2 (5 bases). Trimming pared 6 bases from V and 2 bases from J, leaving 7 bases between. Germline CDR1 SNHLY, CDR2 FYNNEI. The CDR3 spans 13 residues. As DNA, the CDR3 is TGTGCCAGCAGGGACTCAAACACCGGGGAGCTGTTTTTT. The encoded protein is CASRDSNTGELFF.

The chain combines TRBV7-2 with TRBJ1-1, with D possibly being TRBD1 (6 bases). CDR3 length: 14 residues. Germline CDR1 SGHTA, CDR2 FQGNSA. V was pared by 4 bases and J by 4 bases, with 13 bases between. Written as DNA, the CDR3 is TGTGCCAGCAGCTCAACAGGGATGGTCACTGAAGCTTTCTTT. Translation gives CASSSTGMVTEAFF.

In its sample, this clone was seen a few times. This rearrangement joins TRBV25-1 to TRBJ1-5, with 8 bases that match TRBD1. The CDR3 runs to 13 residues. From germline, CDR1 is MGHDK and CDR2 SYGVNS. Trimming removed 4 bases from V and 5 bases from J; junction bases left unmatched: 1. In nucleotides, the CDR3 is TGTGCCAGCAGTGTACAGGGGGATCAGCCCCAGCATTTT. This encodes CASSVQGDQPQHF. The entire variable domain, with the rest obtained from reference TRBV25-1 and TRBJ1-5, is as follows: EADIYQTPRYLVIGTGKKITLECSQTMGHDKMYWYQQDPGMELHLIHYSYGVNSTEKGDLSSESTVSRIRTEHFPLTLESARPSHTSQYLCASSVQGDQPQHFGDGTRLSIL.

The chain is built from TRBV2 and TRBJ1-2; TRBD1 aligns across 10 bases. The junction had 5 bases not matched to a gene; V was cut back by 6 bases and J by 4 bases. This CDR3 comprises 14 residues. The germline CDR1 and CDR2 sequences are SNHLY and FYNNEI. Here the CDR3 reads CASSWDRGAYGYTF. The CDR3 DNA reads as TGTGCCAGCAGCTGGGACAGGGGCGCCTATGGCTACACCTTC. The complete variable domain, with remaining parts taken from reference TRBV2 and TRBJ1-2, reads EPEVTQTPSHQVTQMGQEVILRCVPISNHLYFYWYRQILGQKVEFLVSFYNNEISEKSEIFDDQFSVERPDGSNFTLKIRSTKLEDSAMYFCASSWDRGAYGYTFGSGTRLTVV.

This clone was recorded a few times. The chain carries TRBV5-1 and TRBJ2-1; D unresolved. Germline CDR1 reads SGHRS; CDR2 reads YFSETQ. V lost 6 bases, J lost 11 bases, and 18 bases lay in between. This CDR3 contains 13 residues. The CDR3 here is CASNPFSSKKQFF. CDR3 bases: TGCGCCAGCAACCCCTTCTCTTCTAAGAAGCAGTTCTTC.

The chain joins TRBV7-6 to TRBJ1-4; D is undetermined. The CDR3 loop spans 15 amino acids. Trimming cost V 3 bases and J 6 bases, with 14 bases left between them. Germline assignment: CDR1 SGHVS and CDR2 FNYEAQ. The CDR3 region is CASSFSRQVDEKLFF. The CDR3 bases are TGTGCCAGCAGCTTTTCCCGCCAGGTGGATGAAAAACTGTTTTTT.

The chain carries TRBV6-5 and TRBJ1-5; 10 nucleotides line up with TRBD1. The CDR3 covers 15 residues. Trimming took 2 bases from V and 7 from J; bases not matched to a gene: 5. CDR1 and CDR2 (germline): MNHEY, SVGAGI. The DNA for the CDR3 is TGTGCCAGCAGTTACGACAGGGGGCCGGGGCAGCCCCAGCATTTT. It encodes CASSYDRGPGQPQHF.

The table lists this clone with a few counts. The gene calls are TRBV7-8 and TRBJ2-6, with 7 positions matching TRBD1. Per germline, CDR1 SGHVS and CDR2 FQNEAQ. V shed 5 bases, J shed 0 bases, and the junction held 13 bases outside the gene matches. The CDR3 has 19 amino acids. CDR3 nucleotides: TGTGCCAGCAGCACAGAGGGGGCAGGGATCATCTCTGGGGCCAACGTCCTGACTTTC. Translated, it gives CASSTEGAGIISGANVLTF.

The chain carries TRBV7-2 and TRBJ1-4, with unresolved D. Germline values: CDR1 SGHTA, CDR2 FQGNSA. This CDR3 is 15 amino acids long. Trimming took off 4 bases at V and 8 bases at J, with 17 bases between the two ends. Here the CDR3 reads CASSSDRTLAEKLFF. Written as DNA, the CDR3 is TGTGCCAGCAGCTCCGACCGGACTCTAGCGGAAAAACTGTTTTTT. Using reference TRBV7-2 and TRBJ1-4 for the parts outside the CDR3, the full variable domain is GAGVSQSPSNKVTEKGKDVELRCDPISGHTALYWYRQSLGQGLEFLIYFQGNSAPDKSGLPSDRFSAERTGGSVSTLTIQRTQQEDSAVYLCASSSDRTLAEKLFFGSGTQLSVL.

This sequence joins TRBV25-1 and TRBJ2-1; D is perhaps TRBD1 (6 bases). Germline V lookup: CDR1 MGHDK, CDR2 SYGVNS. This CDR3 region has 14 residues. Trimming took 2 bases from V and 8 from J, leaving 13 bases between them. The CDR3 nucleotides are TGTGCCAGCAGTGAAATCAACAGGGCGGATGAGCAGTTCTTC. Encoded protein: CASSEINRADEQFF.

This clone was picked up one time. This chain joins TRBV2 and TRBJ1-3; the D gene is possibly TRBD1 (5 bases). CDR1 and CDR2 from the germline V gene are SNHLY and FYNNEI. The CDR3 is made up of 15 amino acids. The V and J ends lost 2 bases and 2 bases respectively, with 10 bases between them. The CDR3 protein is CASSEQGAPGNTIYF. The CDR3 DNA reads TGTGCCAGCAGTGAACAGGGTGCGCCTGGAAACACCATATATTTT.

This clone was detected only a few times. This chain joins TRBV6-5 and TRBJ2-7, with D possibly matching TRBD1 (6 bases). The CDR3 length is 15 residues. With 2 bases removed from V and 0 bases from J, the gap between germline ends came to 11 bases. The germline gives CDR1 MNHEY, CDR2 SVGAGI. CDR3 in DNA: TGTGCCAGCAGTTACGTACAGGGCACCTCCTACGAGCAGTACTTC. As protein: CASSYVQGTSYEQYF.

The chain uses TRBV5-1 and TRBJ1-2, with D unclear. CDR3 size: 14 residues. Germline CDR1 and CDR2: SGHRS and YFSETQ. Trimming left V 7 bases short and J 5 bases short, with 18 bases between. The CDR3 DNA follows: TGCGCCAGCGGCCCCGGACTTTCGTCTTATGGCTACACCTTC. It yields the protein CASGPGLSSYGYTF.

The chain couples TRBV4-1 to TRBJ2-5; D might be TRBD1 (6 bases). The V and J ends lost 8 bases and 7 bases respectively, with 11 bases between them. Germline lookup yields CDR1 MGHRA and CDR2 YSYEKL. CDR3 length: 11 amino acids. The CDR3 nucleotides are TGCGCCAGCGGACCAGGGGCGACCCAGTACTTC. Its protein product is CASGPGATQYF.

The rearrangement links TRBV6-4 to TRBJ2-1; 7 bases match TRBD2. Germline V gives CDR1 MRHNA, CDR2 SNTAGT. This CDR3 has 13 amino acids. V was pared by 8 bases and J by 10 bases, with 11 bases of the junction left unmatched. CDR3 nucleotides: TGTGCCAGCCGCTTCGGGACTACGGGAGAGCAGTTCTTC. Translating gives CASRFGTTGEQFF.